This TCR beta chain was captured by sequencing in a study of T-cell reconstitution after alpha-beta-depleted transplantation in children. The library targeted TCRbeta and was prepared with unique molecular identifiers. Each CDR3 protein gets one entry after TCRdb re-called the PCR reads with MiXCR. This sample yields hundreds of thousands of distinct CDR3 sequences, of which roughly 17% are seen a single time; about 1.1% belongs to the top ten. From germline, CDR1 is SGHVS and CDR2 FQNEAQ. This CDR3 spans 14 amino acids. About this clonotype: Being one base from a much bigger clone, this may be a read error.

The chain links TRBV7-8 to TRBJ2-1; D may be TRBD1 or TRBD2 (5 bases each). The receptor was isolated from a human donor who donated a stem cell graft to a child with acute myeloid leukemia. The material sequenced was PBMCs from the stem cell graft donor, taken from the stem cell graft. For the CDR3, the DNA is TGTGCCAGGAGCTTAGGGACCGCGCACAATGAGCAGTTCTTC. Its protein product is CARSLGTAHNEQFF.